This T cell receptor (beta chain) is from a study of T cell changes during pregnancy in multiple sclerosis (dated by TCRdb to between 2018 and 2021). About the investigation overall: The study examined how the T cell repertoire changed over the course of pregnancy in women with multiple sclerosis.

Libraries were prepared through the immunoSEQ multiplex PCR assay. TCRdb's version of the immuneACCESS table is confined to in-frame rearrangements and falls short of the full clone set. An unresolved V gene accounts for under half of the shortfall where checked; the remainder is of unknown origin. In all, the sample holds under 80,000 clones, and roughly nine tenths of those were seen once. The ten most abundant clones make up approximately 1.4% of the sample. For this clone: The antigen it binds to is not known. No much larger clone exists at a distance of one base, and base qualities are not known.

The CDR3 sequence holds 18 residues, the cysteine and phenylalanine included. Only CDR3 DNA is held: 54 bases, read in frame from base 1. V lost 1 base and J lost 0 bases; the stretch between them is 20 bases long. CDR1 and CDR2 (SGHRS, YFSETQ) derive from the germline V gene. This receptor was taken from a female donor with multiple sclerosis, enrolled in a pregnancy study. This chain joins TRBV5-1 to TRBJ2-7; a tentative D call is TRBD2 (5 bases match). The sample in question was peripheral blood, obtained in the second trimester of pregnancy. The DNA sequence is given as TGCGCCAGCAGCTTGTCGTTAGAAGCGGAGTATAGCTCCTACGAGCAGTACTTC. Its amino acids are CASSLSLEAEYSSYEQYF.